Listed below are T cell receptor beta chains from one sample, sequenced in a study of blood T cell repertoires in COVID-19. Libraries were prepared by immunoSEQ multiplex PCR; TCRdb keeps only in-frame clonotypes and omits some of them. The data show roughly 230,000 clones, about 83% seen once. The source material was peripheral blood. These receptors were collected from a man aged 50-60 years with acute or convalescent COVID-19. CDR3s include the opening cysteine and the closing phenylalanine or tryptophan. The D gene is left open where the match is weak.

length,V,D,CDR3
14,TRBV5-1,TRBD2,CASSPGLYQETQYF
16,TRBV11-2,-,CASSLSRGRNTGELFF
15,TRBV27,-,CASSLYGDTDYEQYF
16,TRBV21-1,-,CASSKVGQGEEGGYTF
15,TRBV5-8,-,CASSLEVAGNQPQHF
13,TRBV6-5,-,CASRGGANYGYTF
13,TRBV7-9,TRBD1,CASSLGQGDGYTF
13,TRBV6-5,-,CASKWGHGKTIYF
13,TRBV6-5,TRBD1,CASRTGGGETQYF
17,TRBV11-3,-,CASSPTGTRPQGGTQYF
14,TRBV7-9,TRBD2,CASSLGLAGDEQYF
18,TRBV9,TRBD2,CASSVRGEVAGSWETQYF
15,TRBV2,-,CASSVGGPETGELFF
14,TRBV14,-,CASSPRLYTDTQYF
16,TRBV9,-,CASSPSPTDRNEKLFF
15,TRBV3-1/TRBV3-2,TRBD2,CASSPPGLAGYEQYF
13,TRBV12-3/TRBV12-4,-,CASTPGQLETQYF
15,TRBV28,-,CASSFAKSSGNTIYF